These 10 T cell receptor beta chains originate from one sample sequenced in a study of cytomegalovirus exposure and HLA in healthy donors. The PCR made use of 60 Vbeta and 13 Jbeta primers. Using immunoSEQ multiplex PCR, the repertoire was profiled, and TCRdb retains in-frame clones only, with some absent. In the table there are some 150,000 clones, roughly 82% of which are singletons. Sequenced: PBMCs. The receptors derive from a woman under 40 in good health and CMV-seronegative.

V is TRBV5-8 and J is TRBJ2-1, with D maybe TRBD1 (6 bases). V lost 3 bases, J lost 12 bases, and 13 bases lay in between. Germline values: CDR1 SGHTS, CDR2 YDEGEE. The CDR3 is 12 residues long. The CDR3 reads CASSSIRGGQFF. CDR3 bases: TGTGCCAGCAGCTCGATCAGGGGCGGGCAGTTCTTC.

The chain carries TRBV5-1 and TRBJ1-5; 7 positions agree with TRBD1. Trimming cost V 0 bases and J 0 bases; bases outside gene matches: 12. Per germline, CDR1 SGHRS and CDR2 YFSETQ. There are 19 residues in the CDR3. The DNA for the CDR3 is TGCGCCAGCAGCTTGGACGGGACAGCAGGTCCTTATAGCAATCAGCCCCAGCATTTT. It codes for CASSLDGTAGPYSNQPQHF.

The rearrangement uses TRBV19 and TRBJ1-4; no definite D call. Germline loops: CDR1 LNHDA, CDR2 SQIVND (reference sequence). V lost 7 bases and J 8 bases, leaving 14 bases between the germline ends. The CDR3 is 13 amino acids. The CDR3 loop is CASKRASGEKLFF. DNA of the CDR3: TGTGCCAGTAAGAGGGCGTCTGGGGAAAAACTGTTTTTT.

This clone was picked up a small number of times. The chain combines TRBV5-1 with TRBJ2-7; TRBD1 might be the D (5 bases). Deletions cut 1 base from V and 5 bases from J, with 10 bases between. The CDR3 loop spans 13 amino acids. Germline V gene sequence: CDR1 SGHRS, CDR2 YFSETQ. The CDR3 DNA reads TGCGCCAGCAGCTTGCCGACAGTGGACGAGCAGTACTTC. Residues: CASSLPTVDEQYF.

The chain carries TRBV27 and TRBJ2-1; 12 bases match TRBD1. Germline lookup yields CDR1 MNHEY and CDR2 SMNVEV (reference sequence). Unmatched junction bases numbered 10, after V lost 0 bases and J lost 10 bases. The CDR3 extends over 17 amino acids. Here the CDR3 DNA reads TGTGCCAGCAGTTTATCCCCGGGGACAGGGGGCTTTGGGGAGCAGTTCTTC. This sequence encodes CASSLSPGTGGFGEQFF.

The CDR3 DNA sequence: TGTGCCAGCAGTTTTCGGGATTCCGTTGGCTACACCTTC. Amino acids: CASSFRDSVGYTF. V and J are TRBV28 and TRBJ1-2, with no clear D. The V and J ends lost 3 bases and 7 bases respectively, with 12 bases between them. The CDR3 loop spans 13 amino acids. Per germline, CDR1 MDHEN and CDR2 SYDVKM.

CDR3 DNA: TGTGCCTGGAGCGTTACAGGGGGCAGGAACGAGCAGTACTTC. This translates into CAWSVTGGRNEQYF. The chain combines TRBV30 with TRBJ2-7; 9 nucleotides agree with TRBD1. This CDR3 has 14 residues. J gave up 5 bases and V 3 bases, and 8 bases lay outside the gene matches. Germline values: CDR1 GTSNPN, CDR2 SVGIG (reference sequence).

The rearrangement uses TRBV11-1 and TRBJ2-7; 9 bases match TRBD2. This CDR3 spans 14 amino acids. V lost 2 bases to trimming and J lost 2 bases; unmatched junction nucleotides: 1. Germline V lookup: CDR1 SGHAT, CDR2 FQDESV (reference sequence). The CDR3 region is CASSLRLAAYEQYF. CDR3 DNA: TGTGCCAGCAGCTTAAGACTAGCGGCCTACGAGCAGTACTTC. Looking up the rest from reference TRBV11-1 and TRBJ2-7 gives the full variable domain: EAEVAQSPRYKITEKSQAVAFWCDPISGHATLYWYRQILGQGPELLVQFQDESVVDDSQLPKDRFSAERLKGVDSTLKIQPAELGDSAMYLCASSLRLAAYEQYFGPGTRLTVT.

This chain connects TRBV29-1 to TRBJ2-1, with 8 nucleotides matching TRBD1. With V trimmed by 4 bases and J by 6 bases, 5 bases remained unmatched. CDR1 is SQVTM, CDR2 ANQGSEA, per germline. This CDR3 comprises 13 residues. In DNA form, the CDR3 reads TGCAGCGTTGGGGACAGGCGGGTCAATGAGCAGTTCTTC. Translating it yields CSVGDRRVNEQFF.

This CDR3 reads CASSSTGYSLGYTF. The CDR3 DNA sequence: TGTGCCAGCAGTTCAACAGGGTACAGTTTAGGCTACACCTTC. The chain carries TRBV6-5 and TRBJ1-2; D possibly corresponds to TRBD1 (6 bases). Germline CDR1 MNHEY, CDR2 SVGAGI. This CDR3 is built from 14 residues. V lost 4 bases to trimming and J lost 8 bases, with 17 bases between them.